The present T cell receptor beta chain was sequenced within a study of T cells in Graves' hyperthyroidism and ophthalmopathy. RNA transcripts provided the source from which TCR beta CDR3 regions were amplified. Carried out on the TCR CDR3, a first-round RT-PCR used the HTBI primer set. TCRdb processed the multiplex PCR reads anew with MiXCR; each CDR3 protein has one entry. The data hold under 300,000 distinct CDR3 sequences, with 14% to 15% observed a single time. CDR3 length: 19 amino acids. The V gene's germline CDR1 is ENHRY and CDR2 SYGVKD. The V segment lost 2 bases and the J segment 3 bases; nucleotides outside the gene matches: 13. This clonotype has a count of ten or more.

The source is a woman in her 40s with Graves' hyperthyroidism that later progressed to Graves' ophthalmopathy. The genes are TRBV10-3 and TRBJ2-2, with 9 bases identical to TRBD1. Sample: blood. The CDR3 spells CAISEHKTGGLLHTGELFF. The DNA of the CDR3 is TGTGCCATCAGTGAGCACAAGACAGGGGGATTATTGCACACCGGGGAGCTGTTTTTT.